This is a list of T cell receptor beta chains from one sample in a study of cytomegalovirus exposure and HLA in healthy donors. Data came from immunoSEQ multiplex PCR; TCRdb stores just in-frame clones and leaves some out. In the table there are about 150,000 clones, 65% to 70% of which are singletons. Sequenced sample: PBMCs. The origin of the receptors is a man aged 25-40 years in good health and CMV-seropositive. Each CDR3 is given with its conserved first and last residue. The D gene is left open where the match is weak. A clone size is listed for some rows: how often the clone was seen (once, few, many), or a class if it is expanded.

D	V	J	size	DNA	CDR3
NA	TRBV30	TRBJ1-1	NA	TGTGCCTGGACGTCGATTAATGCAGCGACCGAAGCTTTCTTT	CAWTSINAATEAFF
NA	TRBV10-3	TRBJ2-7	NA	TGTGCCATCCGCGATGGAGCGAAGTCCTACGAGCAGTACTTC	CAIRDGAKSYEQYF
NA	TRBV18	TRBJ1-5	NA	TGTGCCAGCTCGGAAGGACAGTTTGGCAATCAGCCCCAGCATTTT	CASSEGQFGNQPQHF
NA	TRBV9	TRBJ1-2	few	TGTGCCAGCAGGGCTACAGGAAACAACTATGGCTACACCTTC	CASRATGNNYGYTF
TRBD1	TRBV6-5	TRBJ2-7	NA	TGTGCCAGCAGTTACGGCAGGGGGTCAGAGGAGCAGTACTTC	CASSYGRGSEEQYF
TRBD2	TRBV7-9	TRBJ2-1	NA	TGTGCCAGCAGCCAGGAGGGACTAGCGGGGGCGAGCTCCTACAATGAGCAGTTCTTC	CASSQEGLAGASSYNEQFF
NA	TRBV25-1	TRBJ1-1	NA	TGTGCCAGCAGTGAATCCGGGGGGTGGACTGAAGCTTTCTTT	CASSESGGWTEAFF
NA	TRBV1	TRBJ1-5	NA	TGCACCAGCAGCCTAAGAGGACAGAGCAATCAGCCCCAGCATTTT	CTSSLRGQSNQPQHF
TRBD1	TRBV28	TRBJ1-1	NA	TGTGCCAGCAGTCTCGACAGGGTGAACACTGAAGCTTTCTTT	CASSLDRVNTEAFF
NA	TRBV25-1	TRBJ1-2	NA	TGTGCCAGCAGTTTGGACAGCGGCTATGGCTACACCTTC	CASSLDSGYGYTF
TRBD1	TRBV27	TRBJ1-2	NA	TGTGCCAGCAGTTTAACAGGGGGGACTAACTATGGCTACACCTTC	CASSLTGGTNYGYTF
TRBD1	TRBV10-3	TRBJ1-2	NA	TGTGCCATCGACAGGGGTGAAGGGGGCTACACCTTC	CAIDRGEGGYTF
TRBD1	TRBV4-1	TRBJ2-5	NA	TGCGCCAGCAGCCAAGACCAGGGGGCCGGAGAGACCCAGTACTTC	CASSQDQGAGETQYF
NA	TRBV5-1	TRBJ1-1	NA	TGCGCCAGCAGCTTACAGGTGACGAACACTGAAGCTTTCTTT	CASSLQVTNTEAFF
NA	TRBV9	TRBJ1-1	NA	TGTGCCAGCAGCGCGCCCGGGGGGTGGGACTGGAACACTGAAGCTTTCTTT	CASSAPGGWDWNTEAFF
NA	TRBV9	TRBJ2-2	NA	TGTGCCAGCAGCGTAGGGGGGGACTCGCAGGACGCCGGGGAGCTGTTTTTT	CASSVGGDSQDAGELFF
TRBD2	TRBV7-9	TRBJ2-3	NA	TGTGCCAGCAGCGACCTGGGGAGCGGGGACGTTGATACGCAGTATTTT	CASSDLGSGDVDTQYF
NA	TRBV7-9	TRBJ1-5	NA	TGTGCCAGCAGCTTAGAGGAGAATCAGCCCCAGCATTTT	CASSLEENQPQHF
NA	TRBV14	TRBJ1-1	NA	TGTGCCAGCAGCCAAGGAGGGCGTTGGGTCTTAGGCACTGAAGCTTTCTTT	CASSQGGRWVLGTEAFF
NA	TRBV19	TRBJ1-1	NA	TGTGCCAGTAAGCCCCCGACAGCGATGAACACTGAAGCTTTCTTT	CASKPPTAMNTEAFF
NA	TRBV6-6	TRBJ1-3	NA	TGTGCCATCAGCCAGTCTGGAAACACCATATATTTT	CAISQSGNTIYF